This TCR beta chain was identified during a study of early T cells in non-severe SARS-CoV-2 infection. Study at large: Sequencing of unsorted whole blood was done on bulk RNA, leaving chains unpaired.

Each cDNA molecule carried a unique molecular identifier. In TCRdb, the 5' RACE reads were re-called with MiXCR into one record per CDR3 protein. This sample has about 90,000 distinct CDR3 sequences, with approximately 12% found just once. This clonotype was counted many times. The antigen is unknown. Losses at the gene ends were 4 bases for V and 0 bases for J; bases not matched to a gene: 2. Germline V gene sequence: CDR1 SGHDT, CDR2 YYEEEE. The CDR3 runs 14 residues. Whole-study results and caveats: VDJdb matching favored anti-spike CD8 responses, missing private and CD4 specificities.

The sample consisted of whole blood, taken at baseline. The sequence was collected from an adult who was a healthcare worker with PCR-confirmed SARS-CoV-2 infection or an uninfected control (not recorded which). The chain recombines TRBV5-6 with TRBJ2-3; 7 bases are shared with TRBD1. In DNA form, the CDR3 reads TGTGCCAGCAGCGAGACAGGGAGCACAGATACGCAGTATTTT. Protein product: CASSETGSTDTQYF.